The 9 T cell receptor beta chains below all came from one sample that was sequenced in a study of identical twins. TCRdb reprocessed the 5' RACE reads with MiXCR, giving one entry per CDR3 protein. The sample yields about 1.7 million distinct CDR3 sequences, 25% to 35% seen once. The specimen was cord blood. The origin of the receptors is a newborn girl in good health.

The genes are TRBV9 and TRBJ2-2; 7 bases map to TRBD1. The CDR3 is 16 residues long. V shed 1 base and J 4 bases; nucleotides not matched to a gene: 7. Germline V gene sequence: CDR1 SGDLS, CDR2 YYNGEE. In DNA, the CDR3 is TGTGCCAGCAGCGTAAGAGGGGGCCCACTCACCGGGGAGCTGTTTTTT. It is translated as CASSVRGGPLTGELFF.

CDR3 nucleotides: TGCAGCGTTGAGGGTTCGGGGGGCTCCTACAATGAGCAGTACTTC. Translation gives CSVEGSGGSYNEQYF. The chain employs TRBV29-1 and TRBJ2-5; possible D gene TRBD2, 7 bases. The CDR3 sequence is 15 residues long. Trimming removed 3 bases at V and 11 bases at J, with 25 bases between. Germline lookup yields CDR1 SQVTM and CDR2 ANQGSEA.

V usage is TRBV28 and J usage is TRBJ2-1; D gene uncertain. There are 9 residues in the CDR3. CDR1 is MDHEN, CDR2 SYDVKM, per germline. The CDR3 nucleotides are TGTGGGTACCGCAATGAGCAGTTCTTC. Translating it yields CGYRNEQFF.

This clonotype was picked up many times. CDR3 region: CSVGTSLLYNEQFF. In nucleotides, the CDR3 is TGCAGCGTGGGGACTAGCCTCCTGTACAATGAGCAGTTCTTC. The V gene is TRBV29-1, the J gene TRBJ2-1, with 9 bases fitting TRBD2. Trimming removed 6 bases from V and 4 bases from J; junction bases left unmatched: 7. This CDR3 has 14 amino acids. The germline V gene encodes CDR1 SQVTM and CDR2 ANQGSEA.

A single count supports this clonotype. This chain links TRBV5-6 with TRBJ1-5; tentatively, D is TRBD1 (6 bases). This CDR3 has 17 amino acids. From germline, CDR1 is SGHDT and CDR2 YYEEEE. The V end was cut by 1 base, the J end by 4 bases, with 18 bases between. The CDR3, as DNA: TGTGCCAGCAGCTTGTGGGGGAACGGGGGGCGGAATCAGCCCCAGCATTTT. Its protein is CASSLWGNGGRNQPQHF.

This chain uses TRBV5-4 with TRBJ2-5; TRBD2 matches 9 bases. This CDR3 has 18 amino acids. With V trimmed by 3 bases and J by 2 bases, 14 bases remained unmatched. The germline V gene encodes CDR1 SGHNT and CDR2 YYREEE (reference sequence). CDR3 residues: CASSSGLSLAGSQETQYF. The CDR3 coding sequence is TGTGCCAGCAGCTCGGGCCTCTCTCTAGCGGGGTCACAAGAGACCCAGTACTTC.

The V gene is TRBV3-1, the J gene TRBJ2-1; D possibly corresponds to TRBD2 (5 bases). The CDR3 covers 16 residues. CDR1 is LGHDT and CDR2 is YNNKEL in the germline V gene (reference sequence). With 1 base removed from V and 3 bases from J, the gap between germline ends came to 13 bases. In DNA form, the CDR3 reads TGTGCCAGCAGCCAAGGGAGCCTAGCCGGCTACAATGAGCAGTTCTTC. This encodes CASSQGSLAGYNEQFF.

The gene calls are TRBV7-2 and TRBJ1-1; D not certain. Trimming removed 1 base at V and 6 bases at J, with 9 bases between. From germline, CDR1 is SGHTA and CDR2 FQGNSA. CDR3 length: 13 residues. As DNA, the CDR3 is TGTGCCAGCAGCTTAGGGGAGGGCCCTGAAGCTTTCTTT. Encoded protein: CASSLGEGPEAFF.

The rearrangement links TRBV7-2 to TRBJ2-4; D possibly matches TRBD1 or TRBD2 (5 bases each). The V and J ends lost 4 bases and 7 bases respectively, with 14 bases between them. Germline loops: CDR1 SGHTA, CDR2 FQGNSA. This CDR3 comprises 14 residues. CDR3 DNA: TGTGCCAGCAGCTCGGGGCTAGCTCTGAACATTCAGTACTTC. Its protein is CASSSGLALNIQYF.